This TCR beta chain was retrieved from a study of cytomegalovirus exposure and HLA in healthy donors. Study context: An early data release held tens of millions of unique TCRs from HLA-typed donors. When 398 donors were genotyped, roughly 80% of them were found to fall in the Caucasian-associated ancestry cluster. Notes on the study in general: An analysis that came later showed most CMV-associated TCR beta chains appearing HLA-restricted. The authors judged a highly shared variant cluster likely a sequencing artifact.

Concerning this clone itself: Its antigen is as yet unknown.

Amplification used 60 Vbeta primers and 13 Jbeta primers. Sequencing used immunoSEQ multiplex PCR; TCRdb keeps in-frame clones, though not all of them. Of 170,000 or so clones detected, approximately 86% appear once; the ten largest clones hold roughly 1.9%. J was trimmed by 6 bases and V by 3 bases; bases with no gene match: 14. The CDR3 sequence is 18 residues long. Germline V gives CDR1 MNHNS, CDR2 SASEGT. The sequencing input was PBMCs. V usage is TRBV6-1 and J usage is TRBJ2-2, with 9 positions matching TRBD1. The TCR comes from a woman younger than 35 in good health and CMV-seronegative. CDR3 nucleotides: TGTGCCAGCAGTGACTTTCCGGACAGGGGAGAGTATCCCGGGGAGCTGTTTTTT. It is translated as CASSDFPDRGEYPGELFF.